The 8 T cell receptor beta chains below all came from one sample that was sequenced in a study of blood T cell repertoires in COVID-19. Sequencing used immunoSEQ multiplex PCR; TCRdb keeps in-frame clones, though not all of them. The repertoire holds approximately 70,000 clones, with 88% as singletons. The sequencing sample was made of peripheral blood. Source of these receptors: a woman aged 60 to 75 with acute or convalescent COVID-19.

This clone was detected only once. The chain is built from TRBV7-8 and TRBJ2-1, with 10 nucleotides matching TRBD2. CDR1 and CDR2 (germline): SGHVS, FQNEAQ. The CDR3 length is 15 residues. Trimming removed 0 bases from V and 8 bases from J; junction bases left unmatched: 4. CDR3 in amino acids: CASSLALAGVDEQFF. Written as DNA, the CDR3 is TGTGCCAGCAGCTTAGCTCTAGCGGGAGTGGATGAGCAGTTCTTC. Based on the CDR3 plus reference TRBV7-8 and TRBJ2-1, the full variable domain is GAGVSQSPRYKVAKRGQDVALRCDPISGHVSLFWYQQALGQGPEFLTYFQNEAQLDKSGLPSDRFFAERPEGSVSTLKIQRTQQEDSAVYLCASSLALAGVDEQFFGPGTRLTVL.

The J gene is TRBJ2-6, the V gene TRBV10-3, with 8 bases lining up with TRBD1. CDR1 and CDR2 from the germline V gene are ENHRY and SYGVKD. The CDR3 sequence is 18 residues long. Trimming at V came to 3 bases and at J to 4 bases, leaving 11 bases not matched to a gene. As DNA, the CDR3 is TGTGCCATCAGTGAAGGACAGGGAATGGGGTCCGGGGCCAACGTCCTGACTTTC. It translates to CAISEGQGMGSGANVLTF.

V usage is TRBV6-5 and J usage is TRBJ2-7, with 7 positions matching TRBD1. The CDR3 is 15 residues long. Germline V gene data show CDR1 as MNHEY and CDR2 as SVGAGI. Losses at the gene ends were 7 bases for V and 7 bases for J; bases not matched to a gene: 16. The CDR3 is CASNTSRKGAREQYV. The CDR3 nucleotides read TGTGCCAGCAACACCTCACGGAAGGGGGCTCGGGAGCAGTACGTC.

The CDR3 reads CASSQSDSQNIQYF. In DNA, the CDR3 is TGCGCCAGCAGCCAAAGCGACAGCCAAAACATTCAGTACTTC. J is TRBJ2-4 and V is TRBV4-1; the D gene is possibly TRBD1 (5 bases). Germline V gene lookup returns CDR1 MGHRA and CDR2 YSYEKL. V was trimmed by 2 bases and J by 5 bases, leaving 10 bases between them. CDR3 length equals 14 residues.

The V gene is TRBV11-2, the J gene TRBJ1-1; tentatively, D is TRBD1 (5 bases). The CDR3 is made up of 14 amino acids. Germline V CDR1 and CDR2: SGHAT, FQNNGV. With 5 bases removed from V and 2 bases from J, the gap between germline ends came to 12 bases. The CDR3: CASSPGQGNTEAFF. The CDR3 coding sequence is TGTGCCAGCAGCCCAGGGCAGGGCAACACTGAAGCTTTCTTT.

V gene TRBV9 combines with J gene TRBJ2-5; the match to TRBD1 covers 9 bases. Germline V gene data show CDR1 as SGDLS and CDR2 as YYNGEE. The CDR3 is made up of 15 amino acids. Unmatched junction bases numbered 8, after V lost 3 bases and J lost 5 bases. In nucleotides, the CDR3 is TGTGCCAGCAGCGCCCGGGACAGGGCGGAGGAGACCCAGTACTTC. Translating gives CASSARDRAEETQYF.

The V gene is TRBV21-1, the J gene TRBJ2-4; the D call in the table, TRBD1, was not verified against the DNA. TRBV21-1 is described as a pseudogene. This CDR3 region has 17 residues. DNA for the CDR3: TGTGCCAGCAGCGACTCGGGGACAGAGCTAGCCAAAAACATTCAGTACTTC. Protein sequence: CASSDSGTELAKNIQYF.

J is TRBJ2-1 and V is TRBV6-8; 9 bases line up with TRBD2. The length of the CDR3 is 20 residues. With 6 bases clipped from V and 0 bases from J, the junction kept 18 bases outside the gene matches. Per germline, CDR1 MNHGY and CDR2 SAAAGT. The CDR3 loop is CASSKEDLAGTCPSYNEQFF. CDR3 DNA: TGTGCCAGCAGCAAAGAAGACCTAGCGGGAACCTGCCCCTCCTACAATGAGCAGTTCTTC.